The rows below give T cell receptor beta chains drawn from one sample of a study of T cell responses to AZD1222 COVID-19 vaccine. Clones were sequenced by immunoSEQ multiplex PCR, and TCRdb holds only the in-frame ones, with some missing. The table lists 150,000 or so clones, 70% to 90% of them singletons. Material: peripheral blood, obtained after recovery from COVID-19. These receptors were obtained from an adult who had recovered from COVID-19. The CDR3 runs from the conserved cysteine through the conserved F or W. The D gene is left open where the match is weak. Clone sizes are given selectively: once, few, many, or a class where the clone is expanded.

DNA | CDR3 | size | D | J | V
TGTGCCAGCAACATAGCGGGGGGCCAATACGAGCAGTACTTC | CASNIAGGQYEQYF | . | TRBD2 | TRBJ2-7 | TRBV6-5
TGTGCCACCCAGGTTTACAATGAGCAGTTCTTC | CATQVYNEQFF | once | . | TRBJ2-1 | TRBV19
TGTGCCAGCAGCACGGGACAGACTAACTATGGCTACACCTTC | CASSTGQTNYGYTF | few | TRBD1 | TRBJ1-2 | TRBV9
TGTGCCAGCAGCGTAGGGGGACAATACTACGAGCAGTACTTC | CASSVGGQYYEQYF | . | . | TRBJ2-7 | TRBV9
TGTGCCACCAGAGGACAGGGATCGAACACTGAAGCTTTCTTT | CATRGQGSNTEAFF | . | TRBD1 | TRBJ1-1 | TRBV24-1
TGTGCCAGCGGGGGGGTTGGAACTGAAGCTTTCTTT | CASGGVGTEAFF | few | . | TRBJ1-1 | TRBV9
TGTGCCACCAGTCGCGGGAGCGAATACAATGAGCAGTTCTTC | CATSRGSEYNEQFF | once | TRBD2 | TRBJ2-1 | TRBV24-1
TGCGCCAGCAGCTCCACACGGGTTGTGGACGAGCAGTACTTC | CASSSTRVVDEQYF | . | . | TRBJ2-7 | TRBV5-1
TGCGCCAGCAGCTTGGAACTAGCGGAGACGCAGTATTTT | CASSLELAETQYF | . | TRBD2 | TRBJ2-3 | TRBV5-1
TGTGCCAGCTCACGGGACAGGGGCAGCAATCAGCCCCAGCATTTT | CASSRDRGSNQPQHF | . | TRBD1 | TRBJ1-5 | TRBV18
TGTGCCAGCAGTTATATAGAATCCTACGAGCAGTACTTC | CASSYIESYEQYF | . | . | TRBJ2-7 | TRBV27
TGTGCCAGCAGCCAGACAGGGGGCAGCCCCAGTAGAGAGCAGTACTTC | CASSQTGGSPSREQYF | . | TRBD1 | TRBJ2-7 | TRBV28
TGCAGCGTTGACGGGACTAGCTCCTACAATGAGCAGTTCTTC | CSVDGTSSYNEQFF | . | TRBD2 | TRBJ2-1 | TRBV29-1
TGTGCCAGCAGCCTAAGGCTAGCGGGGTCCTACAATGAGCAGTTCTTC | CASSLRLAGSYNEQFF | . | TRBD2 | TRBJ2-1 | TRBV9
TGTGCCAGCAGTACCGAAGACACAGATACGCAGTATTTT | CASSTEDTDTQYF | . | . | TRBJ2-3 | TRBV6-5
TGTGCCAGCAGTTACTCGGAAGGGGAAATCTACGGCTACACCTTC | CASSYSEGEIYGYTF | . | . | TRBJ1-2 | TRBV6-5
TGTGCCAGCAGTGAACAGCGGCAGGCATACGAGCAGTACTTC | CASSEQRQAYEQYF | . | . | TRBJ2-7 | TRBV2
TGTGCCAGCTCACCACGGACGTTGGGACAGGGATTGGGGAACACTGAAGCTTTCTTT | CASSPRTLGQGLGNTEAFF | . | TRBD1 | TRBJ1-1 | TRBV18
TGTGCCAGCAGCTTAGGGTGGTCTACCGGGGAGCTGTTTTTT | CASSLGWSTGELFF | . | . | TRBJ2-2 | TRBV7-2
TGTGCCAGCAGTTTGCGGCCCATTGGGGGGAAGCCCCAGCATTTT | CASSLRPIGGKPQHF | . | . | TRBJ1-5 | TRBV28
TGCAGTGCTAGTTTCAGGGAGGGTTGGCCCCAGCATTTT | CSASFREGWPQHF | . | . | TRBJ1-5 | TRBV20-1
TGTGCCAGCTCAGCACTGTCTGAAGATACGCAGTATTTT | CASSALSEDTQYF | . | . | TRBJ2-3 | TRBV18
TGTGCCAGCATGTTTGGCCAGGGCGGCAATGAGCAGTTCTTC | CASMFGQGGNEQFF | . | . | TRBJ2-1 | TRBV2
TGTGCCACCAGCATTGGGTCAACTAATGAAAAACTGTTTTTT | CATSIGSTNEKLFF | . | . | TRBJ1-4 | TRBV15